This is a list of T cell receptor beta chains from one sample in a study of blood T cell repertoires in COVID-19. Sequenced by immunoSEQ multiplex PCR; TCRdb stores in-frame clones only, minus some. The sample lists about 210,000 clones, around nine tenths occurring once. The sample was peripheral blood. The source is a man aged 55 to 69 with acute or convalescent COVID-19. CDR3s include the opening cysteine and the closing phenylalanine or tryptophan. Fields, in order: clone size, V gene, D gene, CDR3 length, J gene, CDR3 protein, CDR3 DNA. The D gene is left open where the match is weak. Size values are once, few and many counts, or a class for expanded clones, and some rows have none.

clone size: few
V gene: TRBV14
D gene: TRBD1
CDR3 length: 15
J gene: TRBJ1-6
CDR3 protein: CASSLMTGSNSPLHF
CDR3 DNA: TGTGCCAGCAGCCTAATGACAGGGAGCAATTCACCCCTCCACTTT

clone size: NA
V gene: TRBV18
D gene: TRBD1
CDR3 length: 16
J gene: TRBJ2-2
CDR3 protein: CASSPLGQANTGELFF
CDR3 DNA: TGTGCCAGCTCACCCCTAGGACAGGCGAACACCGGGGAGCTGTTTTTT

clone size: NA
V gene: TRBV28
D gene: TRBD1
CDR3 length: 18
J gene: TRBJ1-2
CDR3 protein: CASSLNGDRGRANYGYTF
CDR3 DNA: TGTGCCAGCAGTTTAAATGGCGACAGGGGGCGAGCTAACTATGGCTACACCTTC

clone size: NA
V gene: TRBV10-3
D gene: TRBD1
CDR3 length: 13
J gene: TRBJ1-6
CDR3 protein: CAAQGEGNSPLHF
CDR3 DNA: TGTGCCGCACAGGGGGAAGGGAATTCACCCCTCCACTTT

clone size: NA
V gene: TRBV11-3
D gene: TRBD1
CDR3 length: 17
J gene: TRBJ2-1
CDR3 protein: CASSPGTGEGGYNEQFF
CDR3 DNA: TGTGCCAGCAGCCCGGGGACAGGTGAAGGGGGTTACAATGAGCAGTTCTTC

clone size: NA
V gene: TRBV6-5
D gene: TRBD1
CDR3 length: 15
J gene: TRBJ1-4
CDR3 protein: CASSTSGTGYEKLFF
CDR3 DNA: TGTGCCAGCAGTACCTCCGGGACAGGGTATGAAAAACTGTTTTTT

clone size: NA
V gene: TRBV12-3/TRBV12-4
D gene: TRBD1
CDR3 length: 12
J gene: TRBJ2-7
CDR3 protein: CASSFRQGEQYF
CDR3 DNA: TGTGCCAGCAGTTTCCGACAGGGCGAGCAGTACTTC

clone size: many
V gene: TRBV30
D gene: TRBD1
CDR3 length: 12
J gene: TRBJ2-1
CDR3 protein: CAWSLQGNEQFF
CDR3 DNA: TGTGCCTGGAGTCTACAGGGGAATGAGCAGTTCTTC

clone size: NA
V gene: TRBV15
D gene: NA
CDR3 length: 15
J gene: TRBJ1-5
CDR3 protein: CATSRDSPGALSQHF
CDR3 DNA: TGTGCCACCAGCAGAGATTCCCCTGGGGCATTATCCCAGCATTTT

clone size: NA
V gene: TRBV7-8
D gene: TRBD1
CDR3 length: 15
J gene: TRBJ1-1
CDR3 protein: CASSINRGRGTEAFF
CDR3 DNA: TGTGCCAGCAGCATTAACAGGGGACGTGGGACTGAAGCTTTCTTT

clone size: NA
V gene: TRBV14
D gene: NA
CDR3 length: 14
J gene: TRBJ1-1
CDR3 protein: CASSPGYGYTEAFF
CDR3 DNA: TGTGCCAGCAGCCCAGGGTATGGATACACTGAAGCTTTCTTT

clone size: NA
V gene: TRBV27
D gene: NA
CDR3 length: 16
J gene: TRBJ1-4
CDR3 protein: CASSLYFGTPDEKLFF
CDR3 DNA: TGTGCCAGCAGTTTATATTTCGGGACACCCGATGAAAAACTGTTTTTT

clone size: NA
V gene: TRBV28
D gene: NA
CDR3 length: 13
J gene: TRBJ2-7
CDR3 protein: CASNGGHTYEQYF
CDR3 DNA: TGTGCCAGCAATGGCGGGCACACCTACGAGCAGTACTTC

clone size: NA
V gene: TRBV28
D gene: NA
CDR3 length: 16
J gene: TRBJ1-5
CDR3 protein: CASSLCLTGRCVPQHF
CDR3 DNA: TGTGCCAGCAGTTTATGCTTAACAGGCCGATGCGTACCCCAGCATTTT

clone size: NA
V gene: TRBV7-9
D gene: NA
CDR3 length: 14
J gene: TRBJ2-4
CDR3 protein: CASSWPESKNIQYF
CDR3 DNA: TGTGCCAGCAGCTGGCCGGAGTCCAAAAACATTCAGTACTTC

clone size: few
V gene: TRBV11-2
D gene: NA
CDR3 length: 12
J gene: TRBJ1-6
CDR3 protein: CASSFNNSPLHF
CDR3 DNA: TGTGCCAGCAGCTTCAATAATTCACCCCTCCACTTT

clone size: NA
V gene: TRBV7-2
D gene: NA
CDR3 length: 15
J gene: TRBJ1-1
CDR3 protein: CASSLGAGRETEAFF
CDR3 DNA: TGTGCCAGCAGCTTAGGGGCAGGGCGGGAGACTGAAGCTTTCTTT

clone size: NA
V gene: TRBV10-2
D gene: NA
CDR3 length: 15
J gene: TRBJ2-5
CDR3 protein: CASSGSLGAQETQYF
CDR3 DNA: TGCGCCAGCAGCGGTAGCCTAGGGGCCCAAGAGACCCAGTACTTC

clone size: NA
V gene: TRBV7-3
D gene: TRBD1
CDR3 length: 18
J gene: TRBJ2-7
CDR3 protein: CASSLFGTGGGKLYEQYF
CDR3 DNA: TGTGCCAGCAGCTTATTCGGGACAGGGGGCGGCAAGCTCTACGAGCAGTACTTC

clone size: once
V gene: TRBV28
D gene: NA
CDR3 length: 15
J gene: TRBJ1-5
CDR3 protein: CASSLGIRGGQPQHF
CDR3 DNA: TGTGCCAGCAGTCTAGGGATACGGGGTGGTCAGCCCCAGCATTTT

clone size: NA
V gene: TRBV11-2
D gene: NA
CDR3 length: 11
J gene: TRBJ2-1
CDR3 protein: CASSSRDEQFF
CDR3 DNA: TGTGCCAGCAGCTCCCGGGATGAGCAGTTCTTC

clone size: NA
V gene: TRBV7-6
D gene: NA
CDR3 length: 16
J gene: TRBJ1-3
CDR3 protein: CASSLGGRGSGNTIYF
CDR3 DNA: TGTGCCAGCAGCTTAGGTGGACGGGGGTCTGGAAACACCATATATTTT

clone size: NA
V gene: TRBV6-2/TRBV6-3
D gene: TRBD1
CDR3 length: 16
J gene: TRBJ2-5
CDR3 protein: CASSYGEQGEQETQYF
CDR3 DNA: TGTGCCAGCAGTTACGGGGAACAGGGGGAGCAAGAGACCCAGTACTTC

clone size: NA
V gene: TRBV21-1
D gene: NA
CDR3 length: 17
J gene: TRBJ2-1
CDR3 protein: CASSKDLAGAPLNEQFF
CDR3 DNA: TGTGCCAGCAGCAAAGATCTAGCGGGGGCCCCCCTCAATGAGCAGTTCTTC

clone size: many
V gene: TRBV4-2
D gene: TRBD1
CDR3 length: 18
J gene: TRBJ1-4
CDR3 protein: CASSPAQQGAGGNEKLFF
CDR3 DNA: TGTGCCAGCAGCCCCGCTCAACAGGGGGCCGGGGGTAATGAAAAACTGTTTTTT

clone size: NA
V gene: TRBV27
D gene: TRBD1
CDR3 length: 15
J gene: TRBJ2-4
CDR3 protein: CASSSQGAGKNIQYF
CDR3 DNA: TGTGCCAGCAGTTCACAGGGGGCCGGCAAAAACATTCAGTACTTC

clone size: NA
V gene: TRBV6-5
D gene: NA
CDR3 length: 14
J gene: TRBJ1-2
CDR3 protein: CASSYGGTRGGYTF
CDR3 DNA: TGTGCCAGCAGTTACGGAGGGACTAGGGGAGGCTACACCTTC

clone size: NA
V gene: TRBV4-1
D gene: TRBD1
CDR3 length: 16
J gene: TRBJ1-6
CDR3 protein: CASSQNRDSYNSPLHF
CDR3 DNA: TGCGCCAGCAGCCAAAACCGGGACAGCTATAATTCACCCCTCCACTTT

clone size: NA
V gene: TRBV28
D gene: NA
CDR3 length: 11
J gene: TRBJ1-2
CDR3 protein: CASTGPYGYTF
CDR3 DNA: TGTGCCAGCACAGGGCCCTATGGCTACACCTTC

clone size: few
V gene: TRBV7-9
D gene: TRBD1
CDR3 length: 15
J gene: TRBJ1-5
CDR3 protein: CASSPQGTSNQPQHF
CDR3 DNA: TGTGCCAGCAGCCCACAGGGGACGAGCAATCAGCCCCAGCATTTT

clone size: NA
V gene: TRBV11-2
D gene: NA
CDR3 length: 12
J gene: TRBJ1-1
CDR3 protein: CASRKGGTEAFF
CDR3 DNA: TGTGCCAGCAGAAAAGGGGGCACTGAAGCTTTCTTT

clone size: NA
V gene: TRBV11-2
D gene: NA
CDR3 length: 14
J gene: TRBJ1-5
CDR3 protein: CASSWGSSNQPQHF
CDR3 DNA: TGTGCCAGCAGCTGGGGCAGCAGCAATCAGCCCCAGCATTTT

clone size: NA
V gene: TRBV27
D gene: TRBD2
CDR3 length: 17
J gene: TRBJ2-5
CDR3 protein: CASSANRLAGRGETQYF
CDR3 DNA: TGTGCCAGCAGTGCTAACCGACTAGCGGGGCGGGGGGAGACCCAGTACTTC

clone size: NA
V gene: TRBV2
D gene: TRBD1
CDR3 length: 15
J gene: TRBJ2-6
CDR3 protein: CASTATGTGANVLTF
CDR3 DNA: TGTGCCAGCACCGCGACAGGGACTGGGGCCAACGTCCTGACTTTC

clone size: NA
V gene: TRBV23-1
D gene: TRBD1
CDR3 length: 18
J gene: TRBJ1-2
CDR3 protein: CASSQSTPGQGGDYGYTF
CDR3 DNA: TGCGCCAGCAGTCAATCGACGCCAGGACAGGGTGGCGACTATGGCTACACCTTC

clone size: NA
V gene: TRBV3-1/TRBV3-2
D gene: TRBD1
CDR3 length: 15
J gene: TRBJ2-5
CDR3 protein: CASSPGQGAWETQYF
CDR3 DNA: TGTGCCAGCAGCCCTGGACAGGGGGCTTGGGAGACCCAGTACTTC

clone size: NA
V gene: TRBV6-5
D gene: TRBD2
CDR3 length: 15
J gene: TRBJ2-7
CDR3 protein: CASTGLAALVGEQYF
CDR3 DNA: TGTGCCAGCACCGGGCTAGCGGCGCTGGTGGGGGAGCAGTACTTC

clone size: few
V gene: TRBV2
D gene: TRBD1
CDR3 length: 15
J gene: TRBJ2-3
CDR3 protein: CASSGRQGHTDTQYF
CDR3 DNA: TGTGCCAGCAGTGGACGACAGGGACACACAGATACGCAGTATTTT

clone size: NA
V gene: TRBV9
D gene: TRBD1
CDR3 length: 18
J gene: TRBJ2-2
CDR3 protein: CASSGASGTVSVNGELFF
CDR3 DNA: TGTGCCAGCAGCGGCGCCTCCGGGACAGTATCCGTAAACGGGGAGCTGTTTTTT

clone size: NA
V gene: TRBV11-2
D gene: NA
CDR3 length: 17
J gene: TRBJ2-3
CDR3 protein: CASRSPREKNPQNTQYF
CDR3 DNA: TGTGCCAGCAGATCCCCCCGGGAAAAAAACCCACAGAATACGCAGTATTTT

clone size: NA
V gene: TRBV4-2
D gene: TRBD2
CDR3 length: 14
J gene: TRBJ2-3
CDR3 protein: CASRSGVATDTQYF
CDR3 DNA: TGTGCCAGCAGAAGCGGGGTGGCTACAGATACGCAGTATTTT

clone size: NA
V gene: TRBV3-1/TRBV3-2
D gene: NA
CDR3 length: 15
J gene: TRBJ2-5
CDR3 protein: CASSQGATRQETQYF
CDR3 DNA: TGTGCCAGCAGCCAAGGGGCCACCAGACAAGAGACCCAGTACTTC

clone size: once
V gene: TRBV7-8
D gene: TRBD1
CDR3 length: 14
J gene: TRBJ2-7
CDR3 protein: CASSPTGASYEQYF
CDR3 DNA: TGTGCCAGCAGCCCGACAGGGGCATCCTACGAGCAGTACTTC

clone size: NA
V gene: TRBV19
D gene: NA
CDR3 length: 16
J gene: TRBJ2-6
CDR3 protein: CASSPGRGSGANVLTF
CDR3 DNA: TGTGCCAGTAGCCCGGGCCGGGGGTCTGGGGCCAACGTCCTGACTTTC

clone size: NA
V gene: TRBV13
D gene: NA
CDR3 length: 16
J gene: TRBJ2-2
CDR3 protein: CASSLEGQSNTGELFF
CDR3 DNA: TGTGCCAGCAGCCTAGAGGGGCAGTCAAACACCGGGGAGCTGTTTTTT

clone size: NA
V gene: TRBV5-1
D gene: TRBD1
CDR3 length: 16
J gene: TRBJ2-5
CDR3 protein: CASSLFRDRGWETQYF
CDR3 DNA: TGCGCCAGCAGCTTGTTCCGGGACAGGGGATGGGAGACCCAGTACTTC

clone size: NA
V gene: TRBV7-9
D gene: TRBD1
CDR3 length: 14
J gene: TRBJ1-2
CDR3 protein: CASSLEPAGQAFTF
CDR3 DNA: TGTGCCAGCAGCTTAGAGCCGGCCGGACAGGCGTTCACCTTC

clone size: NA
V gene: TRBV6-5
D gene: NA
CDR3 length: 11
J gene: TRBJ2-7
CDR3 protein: CASDNAYEQYF
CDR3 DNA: TGTGCCAGCGACAACGCATACGAGCAGTACTTC

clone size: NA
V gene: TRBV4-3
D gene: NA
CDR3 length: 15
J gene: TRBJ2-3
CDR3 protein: CASSQGLAPTDTQYF
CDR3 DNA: TGCGCCAGCAGCCAAGGGCTAGCGCCAACAGATACGCAGTATTTT

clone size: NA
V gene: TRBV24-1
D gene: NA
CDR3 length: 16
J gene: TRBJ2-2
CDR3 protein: CATSDSGGRNTGELFF
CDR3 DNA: TGTGCCACCAGTGATTCTGGCGGGCGGAACACCGGGGAGCTGTTTTTT

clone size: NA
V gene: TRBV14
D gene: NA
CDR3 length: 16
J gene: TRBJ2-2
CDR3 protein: CASSRRTRANTGELFF
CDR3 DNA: TGTGCCAGCAGCCGTCGGACACGCGCGAACACCGGGGAGCTGTTTTTT

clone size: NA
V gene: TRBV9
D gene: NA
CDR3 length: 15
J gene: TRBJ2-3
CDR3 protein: CASSVEGAGTDTQYF
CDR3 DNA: TGTGCCAGCAGCGTAGAAGGGGCTGGCACAGATACGCAGTATTTT

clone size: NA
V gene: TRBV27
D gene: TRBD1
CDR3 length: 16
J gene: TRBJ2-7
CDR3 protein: CASSGRAGTDAYEQYF
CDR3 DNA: TGTGCCAGCAGTGGCCGGGCCGGGACAGACGCCTACGAGCAGTACTTC

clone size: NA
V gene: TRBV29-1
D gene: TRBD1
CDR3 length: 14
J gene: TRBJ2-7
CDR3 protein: CSVASDRDSYEQYF
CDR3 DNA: TGCAGCGTTGCGTCGGACAGGGACTCCTACGAGCAGTACTTC

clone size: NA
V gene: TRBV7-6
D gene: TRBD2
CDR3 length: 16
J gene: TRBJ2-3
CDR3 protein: CASSSPNLAGADTQYF
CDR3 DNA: TGTGCCAGCAGCTCCCCCAACCTAGCGGGTGCAGATACGCAGTATTTT